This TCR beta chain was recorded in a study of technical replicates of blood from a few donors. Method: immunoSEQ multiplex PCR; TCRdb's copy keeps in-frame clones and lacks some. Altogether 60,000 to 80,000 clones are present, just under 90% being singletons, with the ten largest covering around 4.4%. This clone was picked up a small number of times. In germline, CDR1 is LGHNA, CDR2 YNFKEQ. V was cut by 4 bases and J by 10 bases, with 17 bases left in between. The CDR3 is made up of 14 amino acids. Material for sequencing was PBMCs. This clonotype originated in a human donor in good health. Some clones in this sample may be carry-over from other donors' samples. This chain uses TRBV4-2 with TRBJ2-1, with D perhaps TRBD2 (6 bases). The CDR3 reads CASSPGRDSDEQFF. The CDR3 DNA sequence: TGTGCCAGCAGCCCCGGACGGGACTCCGACGAGCAGTTCTTC.